The 6 T cell receptor beta chains reported below all come from one sample, sequenced in a study of shared clonotypes between healthy human individuals (TCRdb year 2020). CD8 naive samples were CD45RO-negative cells positively selected for CCR7, giving a CD45RA+CCR7+ population that excluded TemRA cells. The library was made by the immunoSEQ multiplex PCR assay. This is the immuneACCESS table as TCRdb keeps it, with only in-frame sequences that have V and J called. A part of the clones is gone; compared with another copy, unresolved V genes explain less than half, and the rest is unexplained. Present in this sample are over 2 million clones, about 95% of which were seen just once. The top ten clones comprise 0.85% to 1.3% of the sample. Sample: naive CD8+ T cells sorted from blood. The cell subset or site label here, explained by the study, means: CD45RA+CCR7+. The receptors shown here come from a man between 18 and 29 years old in good health.

The chain carries TRBV25-1 and TRBJ2-3; possibly TRBD1 for D (6 bases). The CDR3 is 10 amino acids. Trimming pared 8 bases from V and 11 bases from J, leaving 11 bases between. CDR1 MGHDK and CDR2 SYGVNS come from the germline V gene. The CDR3 spells CASLQGKQYF. In DNA, the CDR3 is TGTGCCAGCTTACAGGGCAAGCAGTATTTT.

The chain joins TRBV29-1 to TRBJ2-1, with a possible D match to TRBD1 (5 bases). V lost 1 base, J lost 0 bases, and 10 bases lay in between. Germline V gives CDR1 SQVTM, CDR2 ANQGSEA. The CDR3 length is 15 residues. CDR3 nucleotides: TGCAGCGTTGAAGGTGGGGCAAGCTCCTACAATGAGCAGTTCTTC. It codes for CSVEGGASSYNEQFF.

For this clone: Other nucleotide sequences in the sample specify the same CDR3. The V and J genes are TRBV18 and TRBJ2-7, with D perhaps TRBD2 (5 bases). This CDR3 contains 12 residues. V lost 2 bases and J lost 3, with 5 bases in between. Germline CDR1 is KGHSH and CDR2 is LQKENI. The CDR3 DNA is TGTGCCAGCTCACCAACTAGCTACGAGCAGTACTTC. Amino acids: CASSPTSYEQYF.

Comment on this clone: Other DNA sequences in the same sample also yield this CDR3. This chain connects TRBV4-3 to TRBJ2-7, with D perhaps TRBD2 (5 bases). Germline V gives CDR1 LGHNA, CDR2 YSLEER. The CDR3 extends over 13 amino acids. The V end lost 1 base, the J end lost 3 bases, and 7 bases lay between the germline ends. The CDR3 protein is CASSQGAGYEQYF. The CDR3 nucleotides are TGCGCCAGCAGCCAAGGGGCGGGCTACGAGCAGTACTTC.

The rearrangement uses TRBV19 and TRBJ1-1; 8 nucleotides agree with TRBD1. The junction had 12 bases not matched to a gene; V was cut back by 4 bases and J by 2 bases. CDR3 length: 17 amino acids. From germline, CDR1 is LNHDA and CDR2 SQIVND (reference sequence). The CDR3 DNA follows: TGTGCCAGTAGTACCCGGGACAGGTCTCTGGGTAACACTGAAGCTTTCTTT. Amino acid sequence: CASSTRDRSLGNTEAFF.

A word on this clone: Other nucleotide sequences in the sample specify the same CDR3. The genes are TRBV4-1 and TRBJ1-5; D is ambiguous. The CDR3 sequence is 15 residues long. The V gene lost 1 base and the J gene lost 3 bases, with 10 bases spanning the gap. Per germline, CDR1 MGHRA and CDR2 YSYEKL. The CDR3, as DNA: TGCGCCAGCAGCCAAGTGCCGGGGTCCAATCAGCCCCAGCATTTT. Translating it yields CASSQVPGSNQPQHF.